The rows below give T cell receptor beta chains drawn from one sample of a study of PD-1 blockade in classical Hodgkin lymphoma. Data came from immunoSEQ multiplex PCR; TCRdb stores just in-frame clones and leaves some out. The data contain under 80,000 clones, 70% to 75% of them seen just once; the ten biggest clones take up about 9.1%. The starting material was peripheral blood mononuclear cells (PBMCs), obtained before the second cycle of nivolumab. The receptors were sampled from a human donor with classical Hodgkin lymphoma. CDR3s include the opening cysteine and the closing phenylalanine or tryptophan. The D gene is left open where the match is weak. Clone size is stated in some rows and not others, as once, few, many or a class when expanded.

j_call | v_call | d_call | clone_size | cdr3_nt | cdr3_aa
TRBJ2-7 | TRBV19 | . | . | TGTGCCAGTAGCTCAGCCCGAGCCTACGAGCAGTACTTC | CASSSARAYEQYF
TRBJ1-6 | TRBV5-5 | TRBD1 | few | TGTGCCAGCAGCACAGACAGGGGTGGCTCACCCCTCCACTTT | CASSTDRGGSPLHF
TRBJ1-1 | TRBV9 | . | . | TGTGCCAGCAGCGTGTCAGGGACACCGAACACTGAAGCTTTCTTT | CASSVSGTPNTEAFF
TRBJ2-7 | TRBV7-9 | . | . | TGTGCCAGCAGCTTTAGGACAACAACGGCCAACGAGCAGTACTTC | CASSFRTTTANEQYF
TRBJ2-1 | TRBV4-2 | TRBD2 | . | TGTGCCAGCAGCCAAGGCGGCGGGACTAGCACCAATGAGCAGTTCTTC | CASSQGGGTSTNEQFF
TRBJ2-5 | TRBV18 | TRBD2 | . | TGTGCCAGCTCACCAATGGCCATAGCGGGGGCGCAAGAGACCCAGTACTTC | CASSPMAIAGAQETQYF
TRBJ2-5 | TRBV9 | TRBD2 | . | TGTGCCAGCAGCGTCGCTGGGACTAGCGTACAAGAGACCCAGTACTTC | CASSVAGTSVQETQYF
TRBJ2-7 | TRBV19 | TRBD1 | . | TGTGCCTCGCGACAGGGGGTTCTGGGGGAGCAGTACTTC | CASRQGVLGEQYF
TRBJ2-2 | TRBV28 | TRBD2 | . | TGTGCCAGCAGCCGTCAAGCGGGGGCCGGGGAGCTGTTTTTT | CASSRQAGAGELFF
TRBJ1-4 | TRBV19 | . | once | TGTGCCAGTTCCACCGGGACGGTGAATGAAAAACTGTTTTTT | CASSTGTVNEKLFF
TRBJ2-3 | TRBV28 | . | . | TGTGCCAGCAGGTCGACAGGTATCGATACGCAGTATTTT | CASRSTGIDTQYF
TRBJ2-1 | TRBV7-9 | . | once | TGTGCCAGCAGCTTTACTAGAGACAATGAGCAGTTCTTC | CASSFTRDNEQFF
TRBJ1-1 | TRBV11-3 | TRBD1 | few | TGTGCCAGCAGCTTTCTGACAGGGGGAAACACTGAAGCTTTCTTT | CASSFLTGGNTEAFF
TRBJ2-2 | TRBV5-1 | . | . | TGCGCCAGCAGCTCCTCCAGGAGCCTGAACACCGGGGAGCTGTTTTTT | CASSSSRSLNTGELFF
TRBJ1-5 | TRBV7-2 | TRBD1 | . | TGTGCCAGCAGCTTAAATCAGGGGGGTCAGCCCCAGCATTTT | CASSLNQGGQPQHF
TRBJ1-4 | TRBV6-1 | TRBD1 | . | TGTGCCAGCAGCCGAGACAGGGCAACTAATGAAAAACTGTTTTTT | CASSRDRATNEKLFF
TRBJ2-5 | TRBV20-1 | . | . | TGCAGTGCTAGCCGGGACCAATCATACTTC | CSASRDQSYF
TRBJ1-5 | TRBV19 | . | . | TGTGCCAGTAGTATATATGGGGGGGAGCCCCAGCATTTT | CASSIYGGEPQHF
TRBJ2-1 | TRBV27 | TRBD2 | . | TGTGCCAGCAGTTTATCGCCGGGACTAGGGGCTGGATATGAGCAGTTCTTC | CASSLSPGLGAGYEQFF
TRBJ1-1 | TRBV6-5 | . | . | TGTGCCAGCAGTCGGACTTGGGGCACTGAAGCTTTCTTT | CASSRTWGTEAFF
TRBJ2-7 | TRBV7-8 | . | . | TGTGCCAGCAGCTCCACAGGATCCGAGCAGTACTTC | CASSSTGSEQYF
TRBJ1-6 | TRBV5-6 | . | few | TGTGCCAGCAGCTTCCAGTCTAATAATTCACCCCTCCACTTT | CASSFQSNNSPLHF
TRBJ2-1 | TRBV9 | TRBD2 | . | TGTGCCAGCAGCGTAGGGAGCGGGGGGGCTTCGAATGAGCAGTTCTTC | CASSVGSGGASNEQFF
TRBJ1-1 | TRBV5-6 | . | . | TGTGCCAGCAGCCCGGTGGCTGGACCGAATGAAGCTTTCTTT | CASSPVAGPNEAFF
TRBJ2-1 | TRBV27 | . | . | TGTGCCAGCCTTGGGTCCAGGGCGACCTCCTACAATGAGCAGTTCTTC | CASLGSRATSYNEQFF
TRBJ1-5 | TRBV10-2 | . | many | TGCGCCAGCAGGGGGGTCAGCAATCAGCCCCAGCATTTT | CASRGVSNQPQHF
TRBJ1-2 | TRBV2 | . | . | TGTGCCAGCAGTGAAGCCGCGACAGTCGGTGGCTACACCTTC | CASSEAATVGGYTF
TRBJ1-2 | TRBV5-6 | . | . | TGTGCCAGCAGCTTCCCCACAGGGAACTATGGCTACACCTTC | CASSFPTGNYGYTF
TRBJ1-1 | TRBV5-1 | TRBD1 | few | TGCGCCAGCAGCTTACAGGGGATGAACACTGAAGCTTTCTTT | CASSLQGMNTEAFF
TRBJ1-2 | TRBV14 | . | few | TGTGCCAGCAGCCAACAAGGAAGGCTTAACTATGGCTACACCTTC | CASSQQGRLNYGYTF
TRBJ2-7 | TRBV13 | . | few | TGTGCCAGCAGCCCACGTGGAGGTTACGAGCAGTACTTC | CASSPRGGYEQYF
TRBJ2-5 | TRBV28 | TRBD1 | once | TGTGCCAGCAGTTTGGGACAGGGGGCTTTAAGAGACCAGTACTTC | CASSLGQGALRDQYF
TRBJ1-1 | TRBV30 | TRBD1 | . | TGTGCCTGGCGCTCACAGGGGGCAGGAGCTTTCTTT | CAWRSQGAGAFF
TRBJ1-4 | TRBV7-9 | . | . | TGTGCCAGCAGCCCGCCCTTGGGTGAAAAACTGTTTTTT | CASSPPLGEKLFF
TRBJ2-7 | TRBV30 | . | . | TGTGCCTGGAGTGTATCGGACTACGAGCAGTACTTC | CAWSVSDYEQYF
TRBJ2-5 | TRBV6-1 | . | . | TGTGCCAGCAGTTCTCCGATGACCCAGTACTTC | CASSSPMTQYF
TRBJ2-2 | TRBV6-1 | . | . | TGTGCCAGCAGGGACAGGAACACCGGGGAGCTGTTTTTT | CASRDRNTGELFF
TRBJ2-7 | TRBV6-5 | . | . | TGTGCCAGCAGTTCTGCTAGTCCGCCCTACGAGCAGTACTTC | CASSSASPPYEQYF
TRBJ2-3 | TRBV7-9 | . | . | TGTGCCAGCAGCTACTCTATTACAGATACGCAGTATTTT | CASSYSITDTQYF
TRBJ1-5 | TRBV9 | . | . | TGTGCCAGCAGCGACGGAGGGGAGTATCAGCCCCAGCATTTT | CASSDGGEYQPQHF
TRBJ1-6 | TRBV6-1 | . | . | TGTGCCAGCAGAAACCGACAGGTCTATAATTCACCCCTCCACTTT | CASRNRQVYNSPLHF
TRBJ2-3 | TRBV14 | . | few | TGTGCCAGCAGCCAAGATGTGGGGGGAAGCACAGATACGCAGTATTTT | CASSQDVGGSTDTQYF
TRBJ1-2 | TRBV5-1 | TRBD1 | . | TGCGCCAGCAGCCCTCAGCCAGGGGGCCGAGGCTACACCTTC | CASSPQPGGRGYTF
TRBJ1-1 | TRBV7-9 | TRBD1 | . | TGTGCCAGCAGCTGGACAGGGGACTACACTGAAGCTTTCTTT | CASSWTGDYTEAFF
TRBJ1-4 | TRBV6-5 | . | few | TGTGCCAGCAGTTACGGGTCTACCAATGAAAAACTGTTTTTT | CASSYGSTNEKLFF
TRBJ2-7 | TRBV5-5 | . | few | TGTGCCAGCAGCTTAGCGGACTCCCGCTCCTACGAGCAGTACTTC | CASSLADSRSYEQYF
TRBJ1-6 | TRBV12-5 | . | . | TGTGCTAGTGGTCCACCCCGAGGGGGGGGAAATTCACCCCTCCACTTT | CASGPPRGGGNSPLHF
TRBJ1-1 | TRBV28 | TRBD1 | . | TGTGCCAGCAGACCCGGGACAGGGAGGACTGAAGCTTTCTTT | CASRPGTGRTEAFF